Below, 7 T cell receptor beta chains from the same sample are listed, as sequenced in a study of T cell changes during pregnancy in multiple sclerosis. The assay was immunoSEQ multiplex PCR, and TCRdb's table has in-frame clones only and misses some. The sample holds about 50,000 clones; over 85% are singletons and the top ten take approximately 0.4%. The input for sequencing was CD4+ T cells from peripheral blood mononuclear cells, taken before pregnancy. The receptors here all came from a female donor with multiple sclerosis, enrolled in a pregnancy study.

The rearrangement joins TRBV9 to TRBJ1-2; 7 bases fit TRBD1. The CDR3 extends over 14 amino acids. The V and J ends lost 0 bases and 3 bases, in that order; junction bases with no gene match: 2. Looked up from germline, CDR1 is SGDLS and CDR2 is YYNGEE. CDR3 protein: CASSVADRDYGYTF. In DNA, the CDR3 is TGTGCCAGCAGCGTAGCCGACAGGGACTATGGCTACACCTTC.

This chain joins TRBV7-7 and TRBJ2-6, with a weak D call TRBD2 (6 bases). The germline CDR1 and CDR2 sequences are SSHAT and FNYEAQ (reference sequence). The CDR3 is 17 residues long. V was clipped by 5 bases and J by 5 bases, with 19 bases between them. The DNA of the CDR3 is TGTGCCAGCAGCCGGAGGGCGCCACAAAGTCGGGCCAACGTCCTGACTTTC. Its translation: CASSRRAPQSRANVLTF.

The genes are TRBV6-5 and TRBJ2-1, with 9 bases lining up with TRBD1. The CDR3 length is 13 residues. CDR1 and CDR2 (germline): MNHEY, SVGAGI. J was trimmed by 11 bases and V by 6 bases; bases with no gene match: 8. DNA for the CDR3: TGTGCCAGCAGACCCATCGGACAGGGGAAGCAGTTCTTC. Protein product: CASRPIGQGKQFF.

This chain links TRBV11-2 with TRBJ2-7; a weak D match, TRBD2 (5 bases). The CDR3 sequence is 13 residues long. V lost 4 bases to trimming and J lost 5 bases, with 12 bases between them. Germline CDR1 and CDR2: SGHAT and FQNNGV. The CDR3 coding sequence is TGTGCCAGCAGCTCCGGCCGGGGAAACGAGCAGTACTTC. As protein: CASSSGRGNEQYF. Variable domain in full (rest from reference TRBV11-2 and TRBJ2-7): EAGVAQSPRYKIIEKRQSVAFWCNPISGHATLYWYQQILGQGPKLLIQFQNNGVVDDSQLPKDRFSAERLKGVDSTLKIQPAKLEDSAVYLCASSSGRGNEQYFGPGTRLTVT.

Written as DNA, the CDR3 is TGCGCCAGCAGCTTGGTCGCGGGGACGAGGGAGCAGTTCTTC. Protein product: CASSLVAGTREQFF. The chain has TRBV5-1 and TRBJ2-1; perhaps TRBD2 as D (6 bases). The V gene's germline CDR1 is SGHRS and CDR2 YFSETQ. V gave up 0 bases and J gave up 10 bases, with 14 bases separating them. The CDR3 runs 14 residues.

The chain combines TRBV19 with TRBJ1-1; 9 nucleotides line up with TRBD1. Germline values: CDR1 LNHDA, CDR2 SQIVND (reference sequence). Unmatched junction bases numbered 3, after V lost 3 bases and J lost 4 bases. The CDR3 extends over 14 amino acids. Here the CDR3 reads CASSITGGSTEAFF. The CDR3 region has the DNA TGTGCCAGTAGTATTACAGGGGGCTCCACTGAAGCTTTCTTT.

The rearrangement uses TRBV19 and TRBJ1-4, with TRBD1 matching over 9 bases. The V gene end was trimmed by 5 bases and the J gene end by 5 bases; junction bases not matched to a gene: 6. The CDR3 contains 15 residues. Per the germline V gene, CDR1 is LNHDA and CDR2 is SQIVND (reference sequence). The CDR3 spells CASSDGQGYNEKLFF. Here the CDR3 DNA reads TGTGCCAGTAGTGACGGACAGGGGTACAATGAAAAACTGTTTTTT.